This is a list of T cell receptor beta chains from one sample in a study of cytotoxic CD8 clonotypes in ibrutinib-treated CLL. Repertoires were generated with immunoSEQ multiplex PCR, while TCRdb's copy carries only in-frame clones and drops some. The data hold a few hundred thousand clones, with approximately 80% observed a single time. The sample here was PBMCs, taken before ibrutinib treatment. These receptor sequences come from a human donor with chronic lymphocytic leukemia. CDR3s include the opening cysteine and the closing phenylalanine or tryptophan. Fields, in order: CDR3 DNA, CDR3 protein, J gene, CDR3 length, clone size, V gene, D gene. D genes are given only for firm matches. Only some rows state a clone size, as once, few, many or a class for expanded clones.

TGCGCCAGCAGCCAAGATTACTCCCTAGCGGGAGTATACAATGAGCAGTTCTTC,CASSQDYSLAGVYNEQFF,TRBJ2-1,18,NA,TRBV4-3,TRBD2
TGTGCCAGCAGTTACTTGGCTCGGTCTTACGAGCAGTACTTC,CASSYLARSYEQYF,TRBJ2-7,14,NA,TRBV6-6,NA
TGTGCCAGCAGTTTAGCAGCGGGCTACACAGATACGCAGTATTTT,CASSLAAGYTDTQYF,TRBJ2-3,15,NA,TRBV27,NA
TGTGCCAGCAGCCCTAGGCGGGAGGCCGCCATCGAACGAATCTCCAAAAACATTCAGTACTTC,CASSPRREAAIERISKNIQYF,TRBJ2-4,21,NA,TRBV13,TRBD2
TGTGCCTGGAGTGGGGGCAGGACCAATTCACCCCTCCACTTT,CAWSGGRTNSPLHF,TRBJ1-6,14,NA,TRBV30,NA
TGCAGCGCGGGTGGTGGTGTCGGTGGCTACACCTTC,CSAGGGVGGYTF,TRBJ1-2,12,NA,TRBV29-1,NA
TGCGCCAGCAGCTTGTGGGCAGGGACTCCTGGGGCCAACGTCCTGACTTTC,CASSLWAGTPGANVLTF,TRBJ2-6,17,NA,TRBV5-1,NA
TGTGCCAGCAGTCCGGACAGGAACTATGGCTACACCTTC,CASSPDRNYGYTF,TRBJ1-2,13,NA,TRBV28,TRBD1
TGCGCCAGCAGCCAAATCATTCCCGACAGCCGGATTTATTTTCAGCCCCAGCATTTT,CASSQIIPDSRIYFQPQHF,TRBJ1-5,19,NA,TRBV4-3,NA
TGTGCCAGTAGTTCGGGGAGGGGGAATACGGAGCCCCAGCATTTT,CASSSGRGNTEPQHF,TRBJ1-5,15,NA,TRBV19,NA
TGTGCCAGCAGCTTAGAGTTTTCGGGAGGCAAGATTAACTATGGCTACACCTTC,CASSLEFSGGKINYGYTF,TRBJ1-2,18,NA,TRBV7-9,NA
TGTGCCAGCAGCTTTTTTTCGCCCGGGGCATACTACGAGCAGTACTTC,CASSFFSPGAYYEQYF,TRBJ2-7,16,NA,TRBV5-6,NA
TGTGCCAGCAGCCCAGAAGGGGGTACGCAGTATTTT,CASSPEGGTQYF,TRBJ2-3,12,few,TRBV9,NA
TGTGCCAGCTTGGGTTTGTTAGGGGAGGACTACAATGAGCAGTTCTTC,CASLGLLGEDYNEQFF,TRBJ2-1,16,NA,TRBV2,NA
TGTGCCAGCAGCTTACAGCCGGGCGGGGGCACAGATACGCAGTATTTT,CASSLQPGGGTDTQYF,TRBJ2-3,16,NA,TRBV7-2,NA
TGCGCCAGCAGCATCTACGACAGCAACACTGAAGCTTTCTTT,CASSIYDSNTEAFF,TRBJ1-1,14,few,TRBV5-1,NA
TGTGCCAGCAGCCAAGGGTACAGGGAGTTCACAGATACGCAGTATTTT,CASSQGYREFTDTQYF,TRBJ2-3,16,NA,TRBV4-2,NA
TGTGCCAGCAGCGAAGCCCAGGGGAGGCGGAGCGAAAAACTGTTTTTT,CASSEAQGRRSEKLFF,TRBJ1-4,16,NA,TRBV9,NA
TGTGCCAGCAGTTTTATACAGGGAGAAAAACTGTTTTTT,CASSFIQGEKLFF,TRBJ1-4,13,NA,TRBV2,NA
TGCAGTGCTAAGTATGGGACCCAGTACTTC,CSAKYGTQYF,TRBJ2-5,10,NA,TRBV20-1,NA
TGTGCCAGCAGTTTATCGGGTCCAGATACGCAGTATTTT,CASSLSGPDTQYF,TRBJ2-3,13,NA,TRBV28,NA
TGTGCCAGCAGTGCACGTCTAGCGGAGAGAGAGCAGTTCTTC,CASSARLAEREQFF,TRBJ2-1,14,NA,TRBV2,TRBD2
TGTGCCAGCTCACCACCCGTAACAGATACGCAGTATTTT,CASSPPVTDTQYF,TRBJ2-3,13,NA,TRBV18,NA
TGTGCCAGCAGTTTGTCCGGGACAGGGGTCGACACCGGGGAGCTGTTTTTT,CASSLSGTGVDTGELFF,TRBJ2-2,17,NA,TRBV27,TRBD1
TGTGCCAGCAGGGGACACGCACGGTACTATGGCTACACCTTC,CASRGHARYYGYTF,TRBJ1-2,14,few,TRBV2,NA
TGTGCCAGCAGCGAGGGATGGGGCACTGAAGCTTTCTTT,CASSEGWGTEAFF,TRBJ1-1,13,NA,TRBV9,NA
TGTGCCAGCAGCTTACCAAGCGGAACGGGTACAGGACGTATCTACGAGCAGTACTTC,CASSLPSGTGTGRIYEQYF,TRBJ2-7,19,NA,TRBV11-2,NA
TGTGCCAGCAGCCCCCATCCCGGGACTGTGACCTACAATGAGCAGTTCTTC,CASSPHPGTVTYNEQFF,TRBJ2-1,17,NA,TRBV7-7,NA